Included here is one TCR beta chain sequence, with context. No antigen is known for it. An end of the junction differs from the germline gene, which may be a read error. CDR1 is ENHRY and CDR2 is SYGVKD in the germline V gene. The CDR3 runs to 18 residues. This record belongs to a study of identical twins. The cDNA had a unique molecular identifier and a template-switch universal primer site. TCRdb re-called the 5' RACE reads through MiXCR, storing one row per CDR3 protein. The table includes over 550,000 distinct CDR3 sequences, 7% to 7.5% detected once. Notes on the study in general: Abundant beta clonotypes from cord blood had fewer insertions, unlike memory repertoires, which showed none. Cross-sectional statistical analysis, not tracking of the same donors, underpinned the conclusions.

In addition, the sample was reused for a study of yellow fever vaccine responses in identical twins. That study reports: A vaccine T cell response that seemed partly convergent and partly personalized was reported in twins.

The specimen was PBMCs. V is TRBV10-3 and J is TRBJ1-1; D not certain. The sequence came from a woman younger than 35 in good health. Here the CDR3 DNA reads TGTACCATCTGTTTTGGTTTTTTTGTAGCCAAGGGGAACACTGAAGCTTTCTTT. Its protein product is CTICFGFFVAKGNTEAFF.